This T cell receptor (beta chain) was recorded in a study of regulatory T cells in long-lasting Graves disease. Broader study findings: TCR diversity was lower in persistent Graves' patients (versus newly diagnosed ones). Among persistent patients, a larger number of public clonotypes were shared (around 2,700) than among newly diagnosed patients (about 970).

Building of the TCR beta libraries involved iRepertoire HTBI primers and Arm-PCR of CDR3 regions. TCRdb reanalysed the multiplex PCR reads using MiXCR and keeps one entry per CDR3 protein. Of hundreds of thousands of distinct CDR3 sequences detected, approximately 15% appear once; the ten largest clones hold 8.5% to 10%. Time point specified: newly diagnosed GD, antithyroid drugs for less than 3 months. Scientists built the TCR library using RNA that was extracted from PBMCs. This clonotype was seen repeatedly, ten times or more. Its antigen is still unknown. One end of the junction varies from germline; a read error may be responsible. Per germline, CDR1 SSHAT and CDR2 FNYEAQ (reference sequence). This CDR3 has 17 amino acids. The data were also submitted as part of a second study, on T cells in Graves' hyperthyroidism and ophthalmopathy.

The source is a man aged 25 to 40 with Graves disease. J is TRBJ2-1 and V is TRBV7-7; 8 bases agree with TRBD1. Specimen: peripheral blood mononuclear cells (PBMCs), collected at new diagnosis, from a patient treated with antithyroid drugs. The CDR3 region has the DNA TGTGCTAGCAGCCCCAACTCAGGGGGCGCCGTATACAATGAGCAGTTCTTC. Translation gives CASSPNSGGAVYNEQFF.